Judged by abundance, the clone carrying this T cell receptor beta chain is medium-sized. As yet, its antigen is unknown. Those with alopecia areata gave lesional scalp punch biopsies and peripheral blood. RNA was isolated and reverse transcribed to cDNA, the sequencing template. Here immunoSEQ multiplex PCR was the method, and the copy in TCRdb shows in-frame clones only, minus some. This table holds approximately 150,000 clones, around 86% found once. The germline V and J ends were trimmed by 1 base and 6 bases, with 12 bases remaining between them. The CDR3 is made up of 15 amino acids. Germline CDR1 and CDR2: LNHDA and SQIVND (reference sequence). The sample is drawn from a study of CD8+ T cells in alopecia areata. Points from the study as a whole: An increase in clonality over normal scalp was evident in lesional scalp, especially alopecia totalis/universalis. The study also sequences resident alphabeta T cells of normal skin in scalp samples.

The chain couples TRBV19 to TRBJ2-2; D may be TRBD2 (6 bases). This TCR was recovered from a human donor with alopecia areata. The source material was CD8+ T cells sorted from blood, sampled at week 0. This chain's CDR3 is CASSIVGGTAGELFF. The CDR3 nucleotides read TGTGCCAGTAGTATAGTGGGGGGTACGGCCGGGGAGCTGTTTTTT.